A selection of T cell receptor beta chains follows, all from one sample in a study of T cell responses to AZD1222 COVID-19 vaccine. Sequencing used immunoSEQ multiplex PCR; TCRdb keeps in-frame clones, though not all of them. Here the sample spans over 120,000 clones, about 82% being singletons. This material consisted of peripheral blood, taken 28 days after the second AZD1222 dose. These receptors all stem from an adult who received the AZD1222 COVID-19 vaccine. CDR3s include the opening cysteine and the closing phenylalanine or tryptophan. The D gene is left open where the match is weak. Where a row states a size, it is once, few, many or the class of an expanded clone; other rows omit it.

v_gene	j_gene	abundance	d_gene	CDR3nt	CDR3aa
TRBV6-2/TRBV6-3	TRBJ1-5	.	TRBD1	TGTGCCAGCAGTTACTCCGGTGAGGGGGCACAGCCCCAGCATTTT	CASSYSGEGAQPQHF
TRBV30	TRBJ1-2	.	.	TGTGCCTGGACAAGGAGGGTCAACTATGGCTACACCTTC	CAWTRRVNYGYTF
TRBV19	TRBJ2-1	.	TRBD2	TGTGCCAGTAGTAGACTAGCGGGGGGCCCGAATGAGCAGTTCTTC	CASSRLAGGPNEQFF
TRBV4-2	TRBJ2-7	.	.	TGTGCCAGCAGCCAAGAAACCAGCTACGAGCAGTACTTC	CASSQETSYEQYF
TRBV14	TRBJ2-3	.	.	TGTGCCAGCAGCCAACGGGCATTCACAGATACGCAGTATTTT	CASSQRAFTDTQYF
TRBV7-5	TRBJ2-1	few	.	TGTGCCAGAAGCGTACGTAGGGGTGAGCAGTTCTTC	CARSVRRGEQFF
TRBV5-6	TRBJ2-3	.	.	TGTGCCAGCGCGGGGAGCCCCACAACAGATACGCAGTATTTT	CASAGSPTTDTQYF
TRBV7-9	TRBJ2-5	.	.	TGTGCCAGCAGGGGCCGAGGAGAGACCCAGTACTTC	CASRGRGETQYF
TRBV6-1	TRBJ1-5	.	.	TGTGCCAGCAGTGAAGCAGCGGGGCAGATCAATCAGCCCCAGCATTTT	CASSEAAGQINQPQHF
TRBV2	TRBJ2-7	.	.	TGTGCCAGCAGGGCCGGGAGCTACGAGCAGTACTTC	CASRAGSYEQYF
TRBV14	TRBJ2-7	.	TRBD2	TGTGCCAGCAGCCGGGGACTAGCGGGATTCGGCTACGAGCAGTACTTC	CASSRGLAGFGYEQYF
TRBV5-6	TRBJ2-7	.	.	TGTGCCAGCAGCTTGGCCCGTACGGTATTGACCTTCTCCTACGAGCAGTACTTC	CASSLARTVLTFSYEQYF
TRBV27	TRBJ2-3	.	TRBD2	TGTGCCAGCAGCTCCCCGGGGAGGGTCGGGGGCACAGATACGCAGTATTTT	CASSSPGRVGGTDTQYF
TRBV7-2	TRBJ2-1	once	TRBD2	TGTGCCAGCAGCTTTGCAAGCGGGGGGGCCGGGAATGAGCAGTTCTTC	CASSFASGGAGNEQFF
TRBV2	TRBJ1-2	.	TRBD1	TGTGCCAGCAGTGAGGCGAACAGGGGTCTTGGCTATGGCTACACCTTC	CASSEANRGLGYGYTF
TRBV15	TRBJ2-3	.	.	TGTGCCACCAGCAACCTAGGGAGGACCAACACAGATACGCAGTATTTT	CATSNLGRTNTDTQYF
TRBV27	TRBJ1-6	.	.	TGTGCCAGCAGTTTTAAGTGGGAGGAGAATTCACCCCTCCACTTT	CASSFKWEENSPLHF
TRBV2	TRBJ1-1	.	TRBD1	TGTGCCAGCAGACCCGGACAGGCTGAAGCTTTCTTT	CASRPGQAEAFF
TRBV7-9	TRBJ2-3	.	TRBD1	TGTGCCAGCAGCCCAGGGGGAGCTACAGATACGCAGTATTTT	CASSPGGATDTQYF
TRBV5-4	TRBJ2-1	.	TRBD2	TGTGCCAGCAGCGCGGGACTAGCGGTTTACAATGAGCAGTTCTTC	CASSAGLAVYNEQFF
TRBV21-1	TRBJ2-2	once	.	TGTGCCAGCAGCAAGGTAGGAATGAGGAACACCGGGGAGCTGTTTTTT	CASSKVGMRNTGELFF
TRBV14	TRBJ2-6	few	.	TGTGCCAGCAGCCAAGACAGCTCTGGGGCCAACGTCCTGACTTTC	CASSQDSSGANVLTF
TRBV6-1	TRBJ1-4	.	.	TGTGCCAGCAGTGAAGAGGCAGGGGAAAAACTGTTTTTT	CASSEEAGEKLFF
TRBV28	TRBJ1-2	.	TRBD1	TGTGCCAGCAATATGATCACAGGGGGGGGCCATGATGGCTACACCTTC	CASNMITGGGHDGYTF
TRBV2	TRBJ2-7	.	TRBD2	TGTGCCAGCAGGGGCGGCGGGGGGTTCCACGAGCAGTACTTC	CASRGGGGFHEQYF
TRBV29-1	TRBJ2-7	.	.	TGCAGCGTTCGAGATACCTCCTACGAGCAGTACTTC	CSVRDTSYEQYF
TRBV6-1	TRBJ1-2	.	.	TGTGCCAGCAGTGAATTGGACACTGCACACATCTATGGCTACACCTTC	CASSELDTAHIYGYTF
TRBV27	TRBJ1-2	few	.	TGTGCCAGCAGTTTAATCTCTGGGACCGTCTATGGCTACACCTTC	CASSLISGTVYGYTF
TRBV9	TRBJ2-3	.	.	TGTGCCAGCAGCGCCCGGGGAGATACGCAGTATTTT	CASSARGDTQYF
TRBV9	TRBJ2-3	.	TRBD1	TGTGCCAGCAGCGGCCGGACAGGGTCTAGCACAGATACGCAGTATTTT	CASSGRTGSSTDTQYF
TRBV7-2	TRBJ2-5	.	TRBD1	TGTGCCAGCAGTCGCCTAGGACAGGAAAGTAGGACCCAGTACTTC	CASSRLGQESRTQYF
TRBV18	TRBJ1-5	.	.	TGTGCCAGCTCACCGGACGGTGTTAGCAATCAGCCCCAGCATTTT	CASSPDGVSNQPQHF
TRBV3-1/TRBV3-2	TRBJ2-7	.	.	TGTGCCAGCAGCTCCCCCAGGGGCAGGTCCCGATACGAGCAGTACTTC	CASSSPRGRSRYEQYF
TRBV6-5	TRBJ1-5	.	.	TGTGCCAGCAGTTACAGCGGGGGCGTGGGTGCGCCCCAGCATTTT	CASSYSGGVGAPQHF
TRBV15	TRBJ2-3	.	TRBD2	TGTGCCACCCGTATCCGAAGCGGGAGGGCCGAAGATACGCAGTATTTT	CATRIRSGRAEDTQYF
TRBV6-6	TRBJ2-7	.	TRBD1	TGTGCCAGCAGTTCACGGGACAGGGGGTGGGAGCAGTACTTC	CASSSRDRGWEQYF
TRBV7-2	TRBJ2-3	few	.	TGTGCCAGCAGCTTAGGGGAGGTGAGCACAGATACGCAGTATTTT	CASSLGEVSTDTQYF
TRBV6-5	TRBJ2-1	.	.	TGTGCCAGCATTTTGCCATGGGCAGGGGACAATGAGCAGTTCTTC	CASILPWAGDNEQFF
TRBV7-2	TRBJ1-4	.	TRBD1	TGTGCCAGCAGACCCCAGGGGGCAACTAATGAAAAACTGTTTTTT	CASRPQGATNEKLFF
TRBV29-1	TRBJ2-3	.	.	TGCAGCGTGATGCCAGATACGCAGTATTTT	CSVMPDTQYF
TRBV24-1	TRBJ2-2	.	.	TGTGCCACCAGTGGGTACAGGGACACCGGGGAGCTGTTTTTT	CATSGYRDTGELFF
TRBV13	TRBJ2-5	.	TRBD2	TGTGCCAGCAGCTTGTTGCTAGCGGGAGGGGGAGAGACCCAGTACTTC	CASSLLLAGGGETQYF
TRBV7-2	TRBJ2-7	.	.	TGTGCCAGCAGCTTAGAAGGTTTTTACGCGTACGAGCAGTACTTC	CASSLEGFYAYEQYF
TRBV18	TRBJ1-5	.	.	TGTGCCAGCTCACCAAATGGGGGTGGGCAGCCCCAGCATTTT	CASSPNGGGQPQHF
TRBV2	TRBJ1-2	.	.	TGTGCCAGCAGTGATCCATCCATGGGGATTTATGGCTACACCTTC	CASSDPSMGIYGYTF
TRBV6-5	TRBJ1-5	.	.	TGTGCCAGCAGTCCCCGGGACAAACGGAATCAGCCCCAGCATTTT	CASSPRDKRNQPQHF
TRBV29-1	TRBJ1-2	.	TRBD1	TGCAGCGTTGACCACTCAACGGGGGACAGGGAAGGCTACACCTTC	CSVDHSTGDREGYTF
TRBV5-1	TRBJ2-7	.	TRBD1	TGCGCCAGCAGCTCCGGGACAGGGGTCTACGAGCAGTACTTC	CASSSGTGVYEQYF
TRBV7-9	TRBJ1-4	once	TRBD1	TGTGCCAGCGGTCCCCAAACAGGGGGAGGACATGAAAAACTGTTTTTT	CASGPQTGGGHEKLFF
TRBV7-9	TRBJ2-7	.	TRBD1	TGTGCCAGCAGAGGCAACGATGGGGACAGAACCTACGAGCAGTACTTC	CASRGNDGDRTYEQYF
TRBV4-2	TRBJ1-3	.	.	TGTGCCAGCAGCCAAATTGGGACATTTGGAAACACCATATATTTT	CASSQIGTFGNTIYF